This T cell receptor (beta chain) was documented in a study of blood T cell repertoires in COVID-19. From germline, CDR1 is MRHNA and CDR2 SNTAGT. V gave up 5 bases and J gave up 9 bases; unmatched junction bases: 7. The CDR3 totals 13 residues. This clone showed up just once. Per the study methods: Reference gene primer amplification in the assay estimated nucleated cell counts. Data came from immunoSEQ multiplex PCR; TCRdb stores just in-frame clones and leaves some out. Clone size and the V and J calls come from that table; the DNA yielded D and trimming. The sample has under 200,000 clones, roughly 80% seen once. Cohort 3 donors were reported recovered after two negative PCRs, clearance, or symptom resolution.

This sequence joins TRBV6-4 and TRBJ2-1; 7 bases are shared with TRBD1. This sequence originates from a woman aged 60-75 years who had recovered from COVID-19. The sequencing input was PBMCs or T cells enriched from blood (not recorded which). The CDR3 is CASSRTGFSEQFF. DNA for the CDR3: TGTGCCAGCAGTAGGACAGGATTTAGTGAGCAGTTCTTC.